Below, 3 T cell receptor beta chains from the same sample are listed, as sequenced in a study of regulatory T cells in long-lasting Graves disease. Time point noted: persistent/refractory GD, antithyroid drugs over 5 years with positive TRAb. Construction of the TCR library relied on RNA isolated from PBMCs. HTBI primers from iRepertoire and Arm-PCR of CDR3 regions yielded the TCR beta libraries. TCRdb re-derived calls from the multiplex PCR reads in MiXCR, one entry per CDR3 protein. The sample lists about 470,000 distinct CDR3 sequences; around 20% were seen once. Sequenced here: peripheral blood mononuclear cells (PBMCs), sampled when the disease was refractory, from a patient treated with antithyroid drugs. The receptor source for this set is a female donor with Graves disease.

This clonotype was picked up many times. The CDR3 here is CASSSRTGAPGELFF. The CDR3 DNA sequence: TGTGCCAGCAGCTCGAGGACAGGCGCACCCGGGGAGCTGTTTTTT. The rearrangement uses TRBV11-3 and TRBJ2-2; 7 bases are shared with TRBD1. Germline V gene data show CDR1 as SGHNT and CDR2 as YENEEA. The junction had 8 bases not matched to a gene; V was cut back by 4 bases and J by 6 bases. The CDR3 spans 15 residues.

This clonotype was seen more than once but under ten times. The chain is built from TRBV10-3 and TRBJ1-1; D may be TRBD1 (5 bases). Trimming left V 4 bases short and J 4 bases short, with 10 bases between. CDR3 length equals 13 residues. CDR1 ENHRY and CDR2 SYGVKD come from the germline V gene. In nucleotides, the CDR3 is TGTGCCATCAGTGTGGGGGAGGGCACTGAAGCTTTCTTT. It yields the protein CAISVGEGTEAFF.

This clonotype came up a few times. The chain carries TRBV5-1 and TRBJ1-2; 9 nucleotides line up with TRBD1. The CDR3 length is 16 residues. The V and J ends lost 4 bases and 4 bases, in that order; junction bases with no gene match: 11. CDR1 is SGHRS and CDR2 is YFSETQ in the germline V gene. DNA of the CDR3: TGCGCCAGCAGCCCCTCCGGGACAGGGTTTCTCTATGGCTACACCTTC. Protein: CASSPSGTGFLYGYTF.